This T cell receptor beta chain appears in the sequencing data of a study of T cell repertoires in cytomegalovirus infection. Study-wide background: CMV infection and matching HLA type were both indicated by public TCR beta signatures.

In TCRdb, the reads were re-called with MiXCR into one record per CDR3 protein. The data hold 130,000 or so distinct CDR3 sequences, with about 6.3% observed a single time. This clonotype came up many times. The sequenced sample was PBMCs. The TCR was taken from a human donor in good health (CMV status not recorded). Some clones in this sample may be carry-over from other donors' samples.

CDR3 nucleotide sequence: TGTGCTAGTGGACAAAGGACAGGGGGGTACACTGAAGCTTTCTTT. Its protein is CASGQRTGGYTEAFF. The chain links TRBV12-5 to TRBJ1-1, with TRBD1 matching over 10 bases. After removal of 6 bases from V and 3 bases from J, the junction contained 7 bases not matched to a gene. This CDR3 contains 15 residues. In germline, CDR1 is LGHNT, CDR2 FRNRAP.